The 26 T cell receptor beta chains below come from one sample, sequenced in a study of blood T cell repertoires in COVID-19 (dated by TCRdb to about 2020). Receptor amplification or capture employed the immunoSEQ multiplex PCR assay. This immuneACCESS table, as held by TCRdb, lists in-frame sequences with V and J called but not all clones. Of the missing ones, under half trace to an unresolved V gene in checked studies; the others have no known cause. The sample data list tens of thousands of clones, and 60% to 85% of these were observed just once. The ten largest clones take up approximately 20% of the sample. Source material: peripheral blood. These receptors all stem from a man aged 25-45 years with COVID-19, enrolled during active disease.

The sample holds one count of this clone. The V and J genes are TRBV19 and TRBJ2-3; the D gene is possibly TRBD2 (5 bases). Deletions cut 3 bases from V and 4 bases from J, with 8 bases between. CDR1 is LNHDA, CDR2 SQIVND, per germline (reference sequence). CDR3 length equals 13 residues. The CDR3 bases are TGTGCCAGTAGTATGTCGAGGGCAGATACGCAGTATTTT. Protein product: CASSMSRADTQYF.

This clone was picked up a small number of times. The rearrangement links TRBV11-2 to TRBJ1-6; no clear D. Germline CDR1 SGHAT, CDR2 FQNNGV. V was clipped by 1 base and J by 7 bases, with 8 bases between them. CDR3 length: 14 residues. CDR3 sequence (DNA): TGTGCCAGCAGCTTAGGGCCGGGAAATTCACCCCTCCACTTT. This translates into CASSLGPGNSPLHF.

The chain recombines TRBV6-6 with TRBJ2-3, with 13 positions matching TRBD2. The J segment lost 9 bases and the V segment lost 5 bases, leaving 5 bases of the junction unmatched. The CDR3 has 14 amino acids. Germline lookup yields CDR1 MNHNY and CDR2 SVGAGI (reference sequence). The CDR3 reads CASSPGTSGATQYF. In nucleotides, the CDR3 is TGTGCCAGCAGTCCCGGGACTAGCGGGGCGACGCAGTATTTT.

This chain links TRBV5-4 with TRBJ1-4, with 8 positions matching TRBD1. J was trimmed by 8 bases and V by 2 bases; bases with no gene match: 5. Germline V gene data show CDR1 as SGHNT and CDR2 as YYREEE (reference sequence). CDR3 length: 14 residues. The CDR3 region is CASSLQGEGEKLFF. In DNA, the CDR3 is TGTGCCAGCAGCTTACAGGGGGAAGGAGAAAAACTGTTTTTT.

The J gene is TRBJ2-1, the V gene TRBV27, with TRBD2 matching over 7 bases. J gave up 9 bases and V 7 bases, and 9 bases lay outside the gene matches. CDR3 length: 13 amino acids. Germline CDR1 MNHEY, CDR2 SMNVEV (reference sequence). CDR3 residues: CASTHNTGGEQFF. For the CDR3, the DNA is TGTGCCAGCACTCACAACACGGGGGGTGAGCAGTTCTTC.

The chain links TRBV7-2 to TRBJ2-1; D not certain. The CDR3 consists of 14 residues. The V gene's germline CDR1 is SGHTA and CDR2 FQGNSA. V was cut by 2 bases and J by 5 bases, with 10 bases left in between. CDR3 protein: CASSLYSRNNEQFF. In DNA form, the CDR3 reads TGTGCCAGCAGCTTATACAGCCGGAACAATGAGCAGTTCTTC.

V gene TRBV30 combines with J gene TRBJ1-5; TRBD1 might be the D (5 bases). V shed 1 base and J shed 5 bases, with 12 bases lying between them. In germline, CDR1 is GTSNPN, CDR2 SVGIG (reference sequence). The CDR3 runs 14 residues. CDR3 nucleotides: TGTGCCTGGAGTGCAGGGCGGAGAGATCAGCCCCAGCATTTT. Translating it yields CAWSAGRRDQPQHF.

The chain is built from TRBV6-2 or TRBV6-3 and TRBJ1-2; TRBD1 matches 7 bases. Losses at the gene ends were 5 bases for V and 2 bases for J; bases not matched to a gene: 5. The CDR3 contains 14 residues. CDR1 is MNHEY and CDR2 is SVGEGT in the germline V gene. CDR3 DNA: TGTGCCAGCAGTAGGGAGACAGGGAACTATGGCTACACCTTC. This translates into CASSRETGNYGYTF.

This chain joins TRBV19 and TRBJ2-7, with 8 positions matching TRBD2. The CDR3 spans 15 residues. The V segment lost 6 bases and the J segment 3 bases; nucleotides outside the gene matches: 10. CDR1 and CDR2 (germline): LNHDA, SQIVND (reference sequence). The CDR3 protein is CASSLQRGPFYEQYF. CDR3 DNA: TGTGCCAGTAGCCTCCAGCGGGGGCCTTTCTACGAGCAGTACTTC.

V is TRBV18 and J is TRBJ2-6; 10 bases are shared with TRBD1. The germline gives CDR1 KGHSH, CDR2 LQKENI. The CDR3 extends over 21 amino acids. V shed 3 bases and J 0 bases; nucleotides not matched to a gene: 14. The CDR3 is CASSPGQGLPRGGSGANVLTF. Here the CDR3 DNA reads TGTGCCAGCTCACCGGGACAGGGGCTCCCTCGTGGTGGCTCTGGGGCCAACGTCCTGACTTTC.

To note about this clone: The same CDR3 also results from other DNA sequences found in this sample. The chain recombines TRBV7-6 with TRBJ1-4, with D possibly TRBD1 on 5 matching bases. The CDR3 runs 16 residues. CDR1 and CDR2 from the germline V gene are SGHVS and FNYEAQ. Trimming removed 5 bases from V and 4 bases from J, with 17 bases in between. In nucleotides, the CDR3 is TGTGCCAGCAGCCCCCTGACGGGGGGTGATAATGAAAAACTGTTTTTT. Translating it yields CASSPLTGGDNEKLFF.

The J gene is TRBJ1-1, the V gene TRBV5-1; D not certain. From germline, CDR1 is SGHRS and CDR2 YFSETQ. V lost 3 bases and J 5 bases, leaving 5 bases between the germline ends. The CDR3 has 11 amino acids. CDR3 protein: CASSYKTEAFF. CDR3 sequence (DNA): TGCGCCAGCAGCTACAAAACTGAAGCTTTCTTT.

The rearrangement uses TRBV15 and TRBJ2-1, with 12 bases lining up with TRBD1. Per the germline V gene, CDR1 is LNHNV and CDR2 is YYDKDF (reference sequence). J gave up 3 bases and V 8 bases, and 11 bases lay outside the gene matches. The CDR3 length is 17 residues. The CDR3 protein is CATQGQGAHHRYNEQFF. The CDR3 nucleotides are TGTGCCACCCAGGGACAGGGGGCACACCACCGCTACAATGAGCAGTTCTTC.

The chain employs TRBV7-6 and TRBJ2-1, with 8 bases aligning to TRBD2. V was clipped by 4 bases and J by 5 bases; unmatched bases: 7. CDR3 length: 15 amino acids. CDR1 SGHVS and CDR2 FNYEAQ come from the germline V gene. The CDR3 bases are TGTGCCAGCAGCTCACCTAGCGGGCGTGACAATGAGCAGTTCTTC. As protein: CASSSPSGRDNEQFF.

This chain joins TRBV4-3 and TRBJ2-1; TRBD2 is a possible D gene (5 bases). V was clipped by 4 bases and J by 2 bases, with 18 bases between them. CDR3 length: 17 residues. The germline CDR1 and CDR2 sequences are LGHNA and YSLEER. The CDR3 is CASSPYTKDLPYNEQFF. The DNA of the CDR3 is TGCGCCAGCAGCCCTTATACAAAGGACTTACCCTACAATGAGCAGTTCTTC.

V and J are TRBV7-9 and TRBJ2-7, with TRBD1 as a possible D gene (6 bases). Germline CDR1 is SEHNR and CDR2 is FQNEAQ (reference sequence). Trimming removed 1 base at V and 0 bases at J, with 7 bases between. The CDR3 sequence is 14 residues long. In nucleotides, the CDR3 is TGTGCCAGCAGCTTAGACAGGGACTCCTACGAGCAGTACTTC. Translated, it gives CASSLDRDSYEQYF.

The CDR3: CASSQARRGGSTDTQYF. The DNA of the CDR3 is TGCGCCAGCAGCCAAGCTCGGCGGGGGGGCAGCACAGATACGCAGTATTTT. The rearrangement links TRBV4-1 to TRBJ2-3, with TRBD2 matching 9 bases. J lost 0 bases, V lost 1 base, and 5 bases had no gene match. The CDR3 totals 17 residues. The germline V gene has CDR1 MGHRA and CDR2 YSYEKL.

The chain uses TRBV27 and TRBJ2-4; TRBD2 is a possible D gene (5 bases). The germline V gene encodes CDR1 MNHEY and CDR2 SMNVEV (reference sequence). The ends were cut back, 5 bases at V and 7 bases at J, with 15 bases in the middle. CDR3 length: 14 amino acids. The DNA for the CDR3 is TGTGCCAGCAGTCCCTCTCAGGCTAGCAACATTCAGTACTTC. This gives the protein CASSPSQASNIQYF.

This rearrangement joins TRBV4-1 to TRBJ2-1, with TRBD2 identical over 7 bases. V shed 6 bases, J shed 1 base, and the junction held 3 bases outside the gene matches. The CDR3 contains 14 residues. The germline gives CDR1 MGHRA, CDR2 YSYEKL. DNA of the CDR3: TGCGCCAGCAGTCGCGGGGGTTCCTACAATGAGCAGTTCTTC. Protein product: CASSRGGSYNEQFF.

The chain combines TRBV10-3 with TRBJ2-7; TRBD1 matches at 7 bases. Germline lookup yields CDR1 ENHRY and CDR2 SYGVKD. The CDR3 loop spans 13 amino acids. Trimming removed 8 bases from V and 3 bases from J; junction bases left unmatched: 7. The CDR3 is CAIGSQGNYEQYF. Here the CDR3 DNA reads TGTGCCATCGGCTCACAGGGGAACTACGAGCAGTACTTC.

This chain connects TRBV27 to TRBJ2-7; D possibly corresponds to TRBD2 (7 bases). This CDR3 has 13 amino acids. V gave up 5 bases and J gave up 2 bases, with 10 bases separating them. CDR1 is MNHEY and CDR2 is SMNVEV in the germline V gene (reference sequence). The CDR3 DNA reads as TGTGCCAGCAGTAGCGGGACAACCTACGAGCAGTACTTC. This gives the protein CASSSGTTYEQYF.

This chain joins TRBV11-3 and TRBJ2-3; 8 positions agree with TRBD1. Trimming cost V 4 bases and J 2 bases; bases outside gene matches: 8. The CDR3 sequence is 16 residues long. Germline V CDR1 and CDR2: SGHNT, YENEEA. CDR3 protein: CASSSTTGAVTDTQYF. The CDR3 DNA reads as TGTGCCAGCAGCTCCACGACAGGGGCCGTCACAGATACGCAGTATTTT.

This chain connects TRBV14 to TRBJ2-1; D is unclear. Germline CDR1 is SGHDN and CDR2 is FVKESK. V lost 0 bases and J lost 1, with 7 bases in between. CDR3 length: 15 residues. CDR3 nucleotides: TGTGCCAGCAGCCAAGATCGGTATTCCTACAATGAGCAGTTCTTC. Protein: CASSQDRYSYNEQFF.

DNA for the CDR3: TGCGCCAGCAGCTTGGAAGCGGGGGGGCTAGATACGCAGTATTTT. Its protein product is CASSLEAGGLDTQYF. The chain recombines TRBV5-1 with TRBJ2-3, with TRBD2 matching over 10 bases. Losses at the gene ends were 0 bases for V and 5 bases for J; bases not matched to a gene: 3. Germline assignment: CDR1 SGHRS and CDR2 YFSETQ. This CDR3 contains 15 residues.

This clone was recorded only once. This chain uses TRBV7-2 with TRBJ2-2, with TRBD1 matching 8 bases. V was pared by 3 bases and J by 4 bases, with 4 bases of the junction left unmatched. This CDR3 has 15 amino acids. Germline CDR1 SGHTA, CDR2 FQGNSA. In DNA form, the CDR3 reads TGTGCCAGCAGCTTTACAGGGGGTGCCACCGGGGAGCTGTTTTTT. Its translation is CASSFTGGATGELFF.

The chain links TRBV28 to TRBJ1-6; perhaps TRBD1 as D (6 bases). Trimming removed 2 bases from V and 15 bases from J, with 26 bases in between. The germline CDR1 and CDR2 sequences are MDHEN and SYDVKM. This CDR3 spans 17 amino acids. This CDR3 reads CASSLPNSGVLRRNLHF. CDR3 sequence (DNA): TGTGCCAGCAGTTTACCTAACTCAGGGGTATTAAGGCGGAACCTCCACTTT.